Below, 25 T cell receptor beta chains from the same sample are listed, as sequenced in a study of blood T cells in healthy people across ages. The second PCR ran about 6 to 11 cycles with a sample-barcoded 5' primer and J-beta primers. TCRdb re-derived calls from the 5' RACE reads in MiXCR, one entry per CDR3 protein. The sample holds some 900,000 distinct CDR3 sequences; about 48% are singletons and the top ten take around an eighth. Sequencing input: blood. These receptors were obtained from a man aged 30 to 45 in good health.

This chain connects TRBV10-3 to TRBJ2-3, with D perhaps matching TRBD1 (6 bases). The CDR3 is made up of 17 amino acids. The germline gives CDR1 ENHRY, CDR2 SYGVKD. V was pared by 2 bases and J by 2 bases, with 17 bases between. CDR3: CAISEIGQPASTDTQYF. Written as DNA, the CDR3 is TGTGCCATCAGTGAGATTGGACAGCCGGCCTCCACAGATACGCAGTATTTT.

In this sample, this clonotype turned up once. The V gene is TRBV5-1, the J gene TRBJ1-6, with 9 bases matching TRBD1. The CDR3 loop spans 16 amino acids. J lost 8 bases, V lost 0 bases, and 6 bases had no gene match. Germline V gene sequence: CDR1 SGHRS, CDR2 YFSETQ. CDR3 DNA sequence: TGCGCCAGCAGCTTGGCCCTCACAGGGGGCCATTCACCCCTCCACTTT. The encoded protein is CASSLALTGGHSPLHF.

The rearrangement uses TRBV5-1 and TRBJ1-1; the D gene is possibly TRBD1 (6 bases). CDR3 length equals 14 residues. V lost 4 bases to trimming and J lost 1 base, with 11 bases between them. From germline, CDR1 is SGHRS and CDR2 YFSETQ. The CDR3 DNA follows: TGCGCCAGCAGCAAACAGGACAGGAACACTGAAGCTTTCTTT. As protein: CASSKQDRNTEAFF.

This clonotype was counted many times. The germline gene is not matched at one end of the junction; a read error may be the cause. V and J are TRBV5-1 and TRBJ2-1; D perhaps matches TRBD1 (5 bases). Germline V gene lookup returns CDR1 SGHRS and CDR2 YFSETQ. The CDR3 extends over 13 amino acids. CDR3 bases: TGTGCCAGCAGCTTGACAGATTACAATGAGCAGTTCTTC. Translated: CASSLTDYNEQFF. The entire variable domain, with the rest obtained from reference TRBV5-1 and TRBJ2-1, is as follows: KAGVTQTPRYLIKTRGQQVTLSCSPISGHRSVSWYQQTPGQGLQFLFEYFSETQRNKGNFPGRFSGRQFSNSRSEMNVSTLELGDSALYLCASSLTDYNEQFFGPGTRLTVL.

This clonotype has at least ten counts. The CDR3 DNA is TGTGCCAGCAGCCAAGAGTGGAGCGGGGCCAAAAACATTCAGTACTTC. This translates into CASSQEWSGAKNIQYF. The V gene is TRBV3-1, the J gene TRBJ2-4; tentative D call: TRBD2 (6 bases). Trimming left V 0 bases short and J 1 base short, with 10 bases between. Germline CDR1 reads LGHDT; CDR2 reads YNNKEL (reference sequence). The CDR3 is 16 amino acids.

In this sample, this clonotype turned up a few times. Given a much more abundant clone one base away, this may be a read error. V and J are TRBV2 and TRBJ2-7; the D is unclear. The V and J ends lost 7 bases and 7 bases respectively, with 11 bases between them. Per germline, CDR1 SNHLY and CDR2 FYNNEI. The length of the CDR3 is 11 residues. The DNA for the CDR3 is TGTGCCAGCAAGGTATACAATGAGCAGTACTTC. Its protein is CASKVYNEQYF.

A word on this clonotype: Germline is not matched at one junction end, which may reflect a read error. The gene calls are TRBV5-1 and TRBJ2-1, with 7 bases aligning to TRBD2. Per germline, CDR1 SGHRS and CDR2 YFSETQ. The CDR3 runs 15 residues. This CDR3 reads CASSVNSGSYNKQFF. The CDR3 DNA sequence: TGCGCCAGCAGCGTAAATAGCGGGTCCTACAATAAGCAGTTCTTC.

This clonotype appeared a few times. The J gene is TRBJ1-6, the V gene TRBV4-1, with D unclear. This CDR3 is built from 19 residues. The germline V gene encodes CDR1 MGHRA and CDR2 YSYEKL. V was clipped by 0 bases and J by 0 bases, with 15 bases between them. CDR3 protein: CASSQEPQAGSSYNSPLHF. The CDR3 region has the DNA TGCGCCAGCAGCCAAGAACCTCAGGCTGGGAGCTCCTATAATTCACCCCTCCACTTT.

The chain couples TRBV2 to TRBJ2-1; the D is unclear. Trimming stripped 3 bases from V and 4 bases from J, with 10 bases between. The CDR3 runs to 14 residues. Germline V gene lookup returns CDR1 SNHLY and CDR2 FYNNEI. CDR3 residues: CASSDGGSYNEQFF. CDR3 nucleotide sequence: TGTGCCAGCAGTGACGGTGGGTCTTACAATGAGCAGTTCTTC.

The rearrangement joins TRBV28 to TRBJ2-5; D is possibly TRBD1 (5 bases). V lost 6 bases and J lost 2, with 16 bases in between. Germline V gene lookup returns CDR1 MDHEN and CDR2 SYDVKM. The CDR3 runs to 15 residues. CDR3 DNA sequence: TGTGCCAGCAGAACCGGTTCGACAGTTCAAGAGACCCAGTACTTC. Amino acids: CASRTGSTVQETQYF. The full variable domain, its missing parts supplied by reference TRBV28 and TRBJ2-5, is DVKVTQSSRYLVKRTGEKVFLECVQDMDHENMFWYRQDPGLGLRLIYFSYDVKMKEKGDIPEGYSVSREKKERFSLILESASTNQTSMYLCASRTGSTVQETQYFGPGTRLLVL.

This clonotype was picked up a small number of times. This CDR3 reads CSARDWRQGGYTF. The CDR3 coding sequence is TGCAGTGCTAGAGATTGGCGCCAGGGTGGCTACACCTTC. V is TRBV20-1 and J is TRBJ1-2, with D maybe TRBD1 (5 bases). This CDR3 contains 13 residues. Germline V lookup: CDR1 DFQATT, CDR2 SNEGSKA (reference sequence). The V gene lost 0 bases and the J gene lost 7 bases, with 12 bases spanning the gap.

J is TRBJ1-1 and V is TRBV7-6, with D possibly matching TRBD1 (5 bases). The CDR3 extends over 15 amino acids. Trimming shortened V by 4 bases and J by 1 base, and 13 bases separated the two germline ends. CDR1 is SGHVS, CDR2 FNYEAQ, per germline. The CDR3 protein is CASSSSGLGNTEAFF. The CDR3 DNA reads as TGTGCCAGCAGCTCTTCAGGGCTTGGGAACACTGAAGCTTTCTTT.

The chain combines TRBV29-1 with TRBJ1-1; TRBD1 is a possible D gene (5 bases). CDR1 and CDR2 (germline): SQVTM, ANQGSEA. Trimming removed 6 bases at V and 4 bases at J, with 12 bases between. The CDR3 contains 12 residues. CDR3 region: CSVVEGFTEAFF. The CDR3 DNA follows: TGCAGCGTGGTGGAGGGGTTCACTGAAGCTTTCTTT.

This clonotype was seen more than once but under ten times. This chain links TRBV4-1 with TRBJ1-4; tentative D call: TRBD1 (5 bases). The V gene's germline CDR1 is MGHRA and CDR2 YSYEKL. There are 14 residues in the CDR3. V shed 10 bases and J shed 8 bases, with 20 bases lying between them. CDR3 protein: CATATVGEGEKLFF. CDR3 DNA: TGCGCCACCGCGACGGTGGGGGAAGGGGAAAAACTGTTTTTT.

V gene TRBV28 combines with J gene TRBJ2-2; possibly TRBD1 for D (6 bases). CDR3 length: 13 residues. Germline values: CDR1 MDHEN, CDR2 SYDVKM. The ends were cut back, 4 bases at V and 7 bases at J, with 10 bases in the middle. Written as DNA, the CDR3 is TGTGCCAGCAGTTCAGGGGAGATCGGGGAGCTGTTTTTT. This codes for CASSSGEIGELFF. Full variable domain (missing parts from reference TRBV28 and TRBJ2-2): DVKVTQSSRYLVKRTGEKVFLECVQDMDHENMFWYRQDPGLGLRLIYFSYDVKMKEKGDIPEGYSVSREKKERFSLILESASTNQTSMYLCASSSGEIGELFFGEGSRLTVL.

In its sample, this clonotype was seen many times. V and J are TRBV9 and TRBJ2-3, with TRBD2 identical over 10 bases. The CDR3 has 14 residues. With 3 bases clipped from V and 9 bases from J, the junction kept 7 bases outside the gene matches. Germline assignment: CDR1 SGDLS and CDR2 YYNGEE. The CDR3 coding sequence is TGTGCCAGCAGCGGGACTTTACTAGCGGGAACGCAGTATTTT. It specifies CASSGTLLAGTQYF.

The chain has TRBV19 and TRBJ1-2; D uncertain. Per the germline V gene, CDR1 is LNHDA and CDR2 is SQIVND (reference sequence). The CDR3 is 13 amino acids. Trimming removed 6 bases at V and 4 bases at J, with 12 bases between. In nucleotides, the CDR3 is TGTGCCAGTAGCAAGGAGTCGGCCTATGGCTACACCTTC. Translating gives CASSKESAYGYTF.

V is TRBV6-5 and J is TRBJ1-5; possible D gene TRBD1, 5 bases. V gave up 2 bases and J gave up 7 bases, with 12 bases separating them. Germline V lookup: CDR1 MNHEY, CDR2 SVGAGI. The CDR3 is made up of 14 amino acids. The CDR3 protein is CASSYQRQGQPQHF. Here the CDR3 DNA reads TGTGCCAGCAGTTACCAACGCCAGGGACAGCCCCAGCATTTT.

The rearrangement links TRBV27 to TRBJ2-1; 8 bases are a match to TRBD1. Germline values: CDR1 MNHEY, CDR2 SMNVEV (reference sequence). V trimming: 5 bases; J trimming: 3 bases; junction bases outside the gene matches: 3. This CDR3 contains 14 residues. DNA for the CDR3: TGTGCCAGCAGTGGGGACAGGTTCTACAATGAGCAGTTCTTC. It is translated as CASSGDRFYNEQFF.

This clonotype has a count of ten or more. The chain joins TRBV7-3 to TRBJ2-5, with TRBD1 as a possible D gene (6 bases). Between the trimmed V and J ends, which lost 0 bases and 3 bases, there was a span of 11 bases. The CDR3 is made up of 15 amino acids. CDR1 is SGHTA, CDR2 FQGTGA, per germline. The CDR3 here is CASSLTGQNEETQYF. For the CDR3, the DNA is TGTGCCAGCAGCTTAACCGGACAGAACGAAGAGACCCAGTACTTC.

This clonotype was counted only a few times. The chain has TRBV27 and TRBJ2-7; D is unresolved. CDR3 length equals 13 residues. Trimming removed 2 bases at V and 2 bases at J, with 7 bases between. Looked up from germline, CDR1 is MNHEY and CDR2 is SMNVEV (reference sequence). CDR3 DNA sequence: TGTGCCAGCAGTTTAGGGGTCACCTACGAGCAGTACTTC. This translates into CASSLGVTYEQYF.

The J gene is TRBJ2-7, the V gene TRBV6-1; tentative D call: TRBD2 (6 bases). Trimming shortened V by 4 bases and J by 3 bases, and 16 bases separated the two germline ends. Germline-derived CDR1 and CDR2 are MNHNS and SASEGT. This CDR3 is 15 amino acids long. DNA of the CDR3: TGTGCCAGCAGTGTCGACGGGGGTGCAATCTACGAGCAGTACTTC. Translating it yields CASSVDGGAIYEQYF.

The CDR3 region has the DNA TGTGCCAGCAGTTCGGTCTCCTCCCTCCACTTT. It yields the protein CASSSVSSLHF. This chain uses TRBV28 with TRBJ1-6; the D is unclear. CDR1 and CDR2 from the germline V gene are MDHEN and SYDVKM. The CDR3 covers 11 residues. V was trimmed by 4 bases and J by 14 bases, leaving 9 bases between them.

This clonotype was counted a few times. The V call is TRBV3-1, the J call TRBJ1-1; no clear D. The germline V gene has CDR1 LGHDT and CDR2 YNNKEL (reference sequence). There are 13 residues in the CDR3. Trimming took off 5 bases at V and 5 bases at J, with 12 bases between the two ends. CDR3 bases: TGTGCCAGCAGCGTGGCGTGGGGTACTGAAGCTTTCTTT. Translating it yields CASSVAWGTEAFF.

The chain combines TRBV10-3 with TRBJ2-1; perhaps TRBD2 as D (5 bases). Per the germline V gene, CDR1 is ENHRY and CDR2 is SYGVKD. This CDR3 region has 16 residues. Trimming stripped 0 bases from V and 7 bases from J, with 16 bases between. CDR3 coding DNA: TGTGCCATCAGTGAGTCGCTTGACTTCCCGGGGAATGAGCAGTTCTTC. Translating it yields CAISESLDFPGNEQFF.